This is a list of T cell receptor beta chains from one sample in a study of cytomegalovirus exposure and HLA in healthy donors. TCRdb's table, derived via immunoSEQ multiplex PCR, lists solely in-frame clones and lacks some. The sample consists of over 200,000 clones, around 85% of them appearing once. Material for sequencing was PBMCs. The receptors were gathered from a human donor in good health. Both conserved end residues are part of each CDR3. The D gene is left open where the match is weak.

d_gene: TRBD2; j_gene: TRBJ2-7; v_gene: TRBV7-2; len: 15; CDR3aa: CASSLLAGGIYEQYF
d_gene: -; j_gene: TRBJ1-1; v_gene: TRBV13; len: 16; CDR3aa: CASSPRTARMNTEAFF
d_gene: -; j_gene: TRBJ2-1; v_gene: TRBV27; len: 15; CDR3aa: CASSYLRGAGGEQFF
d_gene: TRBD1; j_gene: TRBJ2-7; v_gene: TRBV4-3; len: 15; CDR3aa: CASSHKTGTAYEQYF
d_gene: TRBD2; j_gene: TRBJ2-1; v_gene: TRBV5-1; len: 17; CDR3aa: CASSFLAGSSSYNEQFF
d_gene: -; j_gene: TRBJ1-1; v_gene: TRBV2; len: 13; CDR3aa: CASNQGRNTEAFF
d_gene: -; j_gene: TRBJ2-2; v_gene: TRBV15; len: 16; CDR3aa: CATSSAQGYSTGELFF
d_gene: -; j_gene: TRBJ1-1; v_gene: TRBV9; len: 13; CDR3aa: CASSGTENTEAFF
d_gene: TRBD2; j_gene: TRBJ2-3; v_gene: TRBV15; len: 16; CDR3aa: CATSRGGRELTDTQYF
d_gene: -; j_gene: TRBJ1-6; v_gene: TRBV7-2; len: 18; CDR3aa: CASSLVLPQGTISSPLHF
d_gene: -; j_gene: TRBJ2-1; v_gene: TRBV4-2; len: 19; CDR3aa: CASSQHPGGERSFYNEQFF
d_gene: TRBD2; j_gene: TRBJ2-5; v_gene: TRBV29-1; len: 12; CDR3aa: CSVLSGRETQYF
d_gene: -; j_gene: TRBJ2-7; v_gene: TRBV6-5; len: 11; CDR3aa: CASIGSYEQYF
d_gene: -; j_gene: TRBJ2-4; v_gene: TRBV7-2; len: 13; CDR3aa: CASSPHGKNIQYF
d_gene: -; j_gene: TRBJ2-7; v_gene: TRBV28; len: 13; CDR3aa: CASSSGGFHEQYF
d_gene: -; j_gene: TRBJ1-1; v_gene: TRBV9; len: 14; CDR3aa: CASSAITKNTEAFF
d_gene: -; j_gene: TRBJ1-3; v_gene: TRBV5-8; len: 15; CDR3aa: CASSLEGVLRNTIYF
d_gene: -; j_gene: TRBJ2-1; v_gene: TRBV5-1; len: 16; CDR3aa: CASSLVGDSTYNEQFF
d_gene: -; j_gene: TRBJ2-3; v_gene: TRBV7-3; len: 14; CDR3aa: CASSLNPRGNTQYF
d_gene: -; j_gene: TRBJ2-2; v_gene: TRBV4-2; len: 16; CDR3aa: CASSPHRVGNTGELFF
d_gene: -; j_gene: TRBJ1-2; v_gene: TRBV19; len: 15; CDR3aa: CASSIGDKPNGGYTF
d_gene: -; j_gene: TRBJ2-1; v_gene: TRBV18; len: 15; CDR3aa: CASSPASPGNNEQFF
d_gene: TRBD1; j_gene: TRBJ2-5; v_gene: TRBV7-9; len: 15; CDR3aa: CASSSQGQGIETQYF
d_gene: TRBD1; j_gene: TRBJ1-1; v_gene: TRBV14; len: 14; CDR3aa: CASSLTDRETEAFF
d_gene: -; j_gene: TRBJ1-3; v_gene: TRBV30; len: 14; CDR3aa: CAWESVSSGNTIYF
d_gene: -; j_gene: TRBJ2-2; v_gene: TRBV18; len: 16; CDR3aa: CASSPPGASNTGELFF
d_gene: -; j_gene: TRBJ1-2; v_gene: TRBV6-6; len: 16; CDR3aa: CASTRGTARSGDGYTF
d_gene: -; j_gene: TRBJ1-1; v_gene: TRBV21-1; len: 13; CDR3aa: CASSKQGRTEAFF
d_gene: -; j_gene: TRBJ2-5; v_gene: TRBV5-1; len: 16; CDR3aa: CASSPSDLIRGETQYF
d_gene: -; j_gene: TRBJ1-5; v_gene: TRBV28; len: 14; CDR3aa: CASSAGGGRQPQHF
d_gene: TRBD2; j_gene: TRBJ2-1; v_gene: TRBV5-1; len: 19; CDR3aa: CASSLLGTSGSTGYNEQFF
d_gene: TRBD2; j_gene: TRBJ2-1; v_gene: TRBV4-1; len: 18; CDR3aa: CASSYGRTLAGPYNEQFF
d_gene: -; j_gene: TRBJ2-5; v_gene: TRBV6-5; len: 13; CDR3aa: CASSRQDQETQYF
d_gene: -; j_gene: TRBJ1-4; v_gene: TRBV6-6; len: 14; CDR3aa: CASSPTRRDEKLFF